The T cell receptor beta chain under discussion was sequenced for a study of T cells in tuberculosis. Looking at the study overall: IGRA-negative adolescents, IGRA-positive adolescents with latent tuberculosis and adults with active tuberculosis formed this South African cohort.

Study outcomes and limitations: GMM-specific TCRs were nearer to active tuberculosis alpha repertoires, suggesting expansion.

Regarding this clone: Its antigen is as yet unknown.

Only in-frame clones appear in the TCRdb table, and some are missing; sequencing was by immunoSEQ multiplex PCR. The table lists 44,000 or so clones, about 95% of them singletons. CDR1 and CDR2 (germline): SGHTA, FQGNSA. The CDR3 runs to 16 residues. V gave up 5 bases and J gave up 13 bases, with 27 bases separating them. At study entry, adolescents had tuberculin skin tests and IGRA screening. The chain is built from TRBV7-2 and TRBJ2-1; TRBD2 might be the D (6 bases). The sequencing input was PBMCs. The sequence was collected from a donor between 5 and 29 years old with latent tuberculosis or without tuberculosis infection. This CDR3 reads CASSPSRAGLGGLQFF. The CDR3 DNA reads as TGTGCCAGCAGCCCATCGCGGGCAGGATTGGGGGGACTTCAGTTCTTC.